This T cell receptor beta chain was observed in a study of cytomegalovirus exposure and HLA in healthy donors. Study-wide results and limits: For presence/absence analyses, sequencing depth was assumed to be roughly uniform across donors. High specificity and sensitivity for cytomegalovirus status were reported for the classifier.

The germline CDR1 and CDR2 sequences are MNHNY and SVGAGI (reference sequence). The CDR3 loop spans 8 amino acids. The PCR employed 60 Vbeta primers together with 13 Jbeta primers. The repertoire was sequenced with immunoSEQ multiplex PCR; TCRdb's copy has only in-frame clones and lacks some. This table has roughly 93,000 clones, about 80% appearing once. This clone came up a few times. Its antigen is not identified. At one end, the junction sequence differs from germline, possibly due to a read error. Sequences were obtained from PBMCs. The chain recombines TRBV6-6 with TRBJ1-2; 7 nucleotides match TRBD1. The receptor's source is a man in his thirties or forties in good health and CMV-seronegative. CDR3 bases: TGTGCCGCCGGACAGGACGCCTTC. Amino acids: CAAGQDAF.